A selection of T cell receptor beta chains follows, all from one sample in a study of vaccination and CD4 T cells after COVID-19. These receptors are not linked to any known antigen. TCRdb itself ran the PCR reads through MiXCR, one entry per CDR3 protein. Altogether some 9,900 distinct CDR3 sequences are present, 30% being singletons, with the ten largest covering about a tenth. The sample here was CD4+ T cells from blood, cultured in vitro, taken after SARS-CoV-2 vaccination. Every receptor here comes from a human donor who had recovered from COVID-19. CDR3s include the opening cysteine and the closing phenylalanine or tryptophan. D genes are given only for firm matches. Size tells how often a clone was seen (once, few, many) or the class of an expanded clone, and some rows leave it out.

CDR3 protein: CSARDLLARDEQFF
CDR3 DNA: TGCAGTGCTAGAGATCTATTAGCGAGGGATGAGCAGTTCTTC
J gene: TRBJ2-1
D gene: -
V gene: TRBV20-1
clone size: -

CDR3 protein: CSVGTDYNQPQHF
CDR3 DNA: TGCAGCGTTGGGACAGATTACAATCAGCCCCAGCATTTT
J gene: TRBJ1-5
D gene: -
V gene: TRBV29-1
clone size: -

CDR3 protein: CASGDRVIDPEAFF
CDR3 DNA: TGTGCCAGCGGTGACCGAGTGATAGACCCTGAAGCTTTCTTT
J gene: TRBJ1-1
D gene: -
V gene: TRBV6-1
clone size: -

CDR3 protein: CASSESGRKTGELFF
CDR3 DNA: TGTGCCAGCAGTGAATCGGGTCGGAAAACCGGGGAGCTGTTTTTT
J gene: TRBJ2-2
D gene: -
V gene: TRBV25-1
clone size: -

CDR3 protein: CASSSQSGELFF
CDR3 DNA: TGTGCCAGCAGCTCCCAATCCGGGGAGCTGTTTTTT
J gene: TRBJ2-2
D gene: -
V gene: TRBV7-6
clone size: -

CDR3 protein: CSARDLRVGQIGQPQHF
CDR3 DNA: TGCAGTGCTAGAGATCTAAGAGTAGGGCAAATAGGTCAGCCCCAGCATTTT
J gene: TRBJ1-5
D gene: -
V gene: TRBV20-1
clone size: few

CDR3 protein: CASSPGLAAPGELFF
CDR3 DNA: TGTGCCAGCAGCCCCGGACTAGCGGCCCCCGGGGAGCTGTTTTTT
J gene: TRBJ2-2
D gene: TRBD2
V gene: TRBV7-9
clone size: medium-sized

CDR3 protein: CASSPRKTYGSGELFF
CDR3 DNA: TGTGCCAGCAGCCCCAGGAAAACTTATGGCTCCGGGGAGCTGTTTTTT
J gene: TRBJ2-2
D gene: -
V gene: TRBV7-8
clone size: -

CDR3 protein: CASSWDRAVETQYF
CDR3 DNA: TGTGCCAGCAGCTGGGACAGGGCGGTCGAGACCCAGTACTTC
J gene: TRBJ2-5
D gene: TRBD1
V gene: TRBV6-1
clone size: few

CDR3 protein: CASSARVGQGTDTQYF
CDR3 DNA: TGTGCCAGCAGCGCCAGGGTCGGACAGGGCACAGATACGCAGTATTTT
J gene: TRBJ2-3
D gene: TRBD1
V gene: TRBV7-7
clone size: few

CDR3 protein: CSAHAPVNTEAFF
CDR3 DNA: TGCAGTGCCCATGCCCCTGTGAACACTGAAGCTTTCTTT
J gene: TRBJ1-1
D gene: -
V gene: TRBV20-1
clone size: -

CDR3 protein: CASSVIGPGETQYF
CDR3 DNA: TGTGCCAGTAGTGTTATCGGACCAGGCGAGACCCAGTACTTC
J gene: TRBJ2-5
D gene: -
V gene: TRBV19
clone size: few

CDR3 protein: CSTLLRPPWGGSHRGAGYGYTF
CDR3 DNA: TGCAGTACTCTACTACGCCCACCATGGGGGGGCTCACACAGGGGAGCGGGGTATGGCTACACCTTC
J gene: TRBJ1-2
D gene: TRBD1
V gene: TRBV20-1
clone size: -

CDR3 protein: CASSIRQGAIYEQYF
CDR3 DNA: TGTGCCAGCAGCATCCGACAGGGGGCTATCTACGAGCAGTACTTC
J gene: TRBJ2-7
D gene: TRBD1
V gene: TRBV7-2
clone size: -

CDR3 protein: CASSPAGTGWGKQFF
CDR3 DNA: TGTGCCAGCAGCCCGGCCGGGACAGGGTGGGGTAAGCAGTTCTTC
J gene: TRBJ2-1
D gene: TRBD1
V gene: TRBV6-1
clone size: few

CDR3 protein: CSARVPSAAYEQYF
CDR3 DNA: TGCAGTGCTAGGGTACCTAGCGCCGCCTACGAGCAGTACTTC
J gene: TRBJ2-7
D gene: -
V gene: TRBV20-1
clone size: -

CDR3 protein: CASSLEGTGTVLYEQYF
CDR3 DNA: TGTGCCAGCAGCTTAGAGGGGACCGGGACAGTGTTATACGAGCAGTACTTC
J gene: TRBJ2-7
D gene: TRBD1
V gene: TRBV11-2
clone size: -

CDR3 protein: CASSFARNRNTIYF
CDR3 DNA: TGTGCCAGCAGTTTCGCCCGGAACCGAAACACCATATATTTT
J gene: TRBJ1-3
D gene: -
V gene: TRBV28
clone size: -

CDR3 protein: CASSPKGQGAFEQYF
CDR3 DNA: TGTGCCAGCAGCCCTAAGGGACAGGGGGCTTTTGAGCAGTACTTC
J gene: TRBJ2-7
D gene: TRBD1
V gene: TRBV7-9
clone size: few

CDR3 protein: CASSPRTGSYEQYF
CDR3 DNA: TGTGCCAGCAGCCCCAGGACGGGCTCCTACGAGCAGTACTTC
J gene: TRBJ2-7
D gene: -
V gene: TRBV7-2
clone size: -

CDR3 protein: CSASRTSGAGNEQFF
CDR3 DNA: TGCAGTGCTTCACGGACTAGCGGAGCGGGGAATGAGCAGTTCTTC
J gene: TRBJ2-1
D gene: TRBD2
V gene: TRBV20-1
clone size: -

CDR3 protein: CASSLNNQPQHF
CDR3 DNA: TGTGCCAGCAGTTTGAACAATCAGCCCCAGCATTTT
J gene: TRBJ1-5
D gene: -
V gene: TRBV2
clone size: once

CDR3 protein: CASSLSGTGGSPLHF
CDR3 DNA: TGTGCCAGCAGTTTATCCGGGACAGGGGGTTCACCCCTCCACTTT
J gene: TRBJ1-6
D gene: TRBD1
V gene: TRBV6-5
clone size: -

CDR3 protein: CASSLRGRGGDTQYF
CDR3 DNA: TGTGCCAGCAGTTTAAGGGGGCGAGGCGGAGATACGCAGTATTTT
J gene: TRBJ2-3
D gene: TRBD1
V gene: TRBV28
clone size: once

CDR3 protein: CASTKGGRTEAFF
CDR3 DNA: TGTGCCAGCACCAAGGGGGGTCGGACTGAAGCTTTCTTT
J gene: TRBJ1-1
D gene: -
V gene: TRBV6-1
clone size: -

CDR3 protein: CASSQLNSGSEAFF
CDR3 DNA: TGCGCCAGCAGCCAACTAAACTCGGGGTCCGAAGCTTTCTTT
J gene: TRBJ1-1
D gene: -
V gene: TRBV4-3
clone size: few

CDR3 protein: CASSLVSSTGELFF
CDR3 DNA: TGTGCCAGCAGCTTAGTAAGCTCCACCGGGGAGCTGTTTTTT
J gene: TRBJ2-2
D gene: -
V gene: TRBV7-2
clone size: few

CDR3 protein: CASSRRAGTDTNQPQHF
CDR3 DNA: TGTGCCAGCTCACGAAGAGCCGGGACAGATACCAATCAGCCCCAGCATTTT
J gene: TRBJ1-5
D gene: TRBD1
V gene: TRBV18
clone size: -

CDR3 protein: CSAPGLAGSVRRDTQYF
CDR3 DNA: TGCAGTGCTCCGGGACTAGCGGGATCCGTCCGGCGGGATACGCAGTATTTT
J gene: TRBJ2-3
D gene: TRBD2
V gene: TRBV20-1
clone size: few

CDR3 protein: CASSPRGGEAFF
CDR3 DNA: TGTGCCAGCAGCCCTCGAGGGGGTGAAGCTTTCTTT
J gene: TRBJ1-1
D gene: -
V gene: TRBV7-6
clone size: few

CDR3 protein: CASSFSIAKEGAIF
CDR3 DNA: TGTGCCAGCAGCTTCTCAATAGCGAAAGAGGGGGCAATCTTC
J gene: TRBJ1-2
D gene: TRBD1
V gene: TRBV7-2
clone size: few

CDR3 protein: CSAATLRTGAYNEQFF
CDR3 DNA: TGCAGTGCCGCAACACTGAGGACAGGGGCCTACAATGAGCAGTTCTTC
J gene: TRBJ2-1
D gene: TRBD1
V gene: TRBV20-1
clone size: -

CDR3 protein: CSARQAMNTEAFF
CDR3 DNA: TGCAGTGCTAGACAAGCCATGAACACTGAAGCTTTCTTT
J gene: TRBJ1-1
D gene: -
V gene: TRBV20-1
clone size: few

CDR3 protein: CASSYPKPGQIYGYTF
CDR3 DNA: TGTGCCAGCAGTTACCCGAAGCCGGGACAGATCTATGGCTACACCTTC
J gene: TRBJ1-2
D gene: TRBD1
V gene: TRBV6-2/TRBV6-3
clone size: -

CDR3 protein: CASSTPGAVQPQHF
CDR3 DNA: TGTGCCAGCAGTACACCGGGGGCGGTTCAGCCCCAGCATTTT
J gene: TRBJ1-5
D gene: -
V gene: TRBV27
clone size: medium-sized

CDR3 protein: CASSLGGQGGTEAFF
CDR3 DNA: TGTGCCAGCAGCTTGGGGGGACAGGGAGGGACTGAAGCTTTCTTT
J gene: TRBJ1-1
D gene: TRBD1
V gene: TRBV7-2
clone size: -